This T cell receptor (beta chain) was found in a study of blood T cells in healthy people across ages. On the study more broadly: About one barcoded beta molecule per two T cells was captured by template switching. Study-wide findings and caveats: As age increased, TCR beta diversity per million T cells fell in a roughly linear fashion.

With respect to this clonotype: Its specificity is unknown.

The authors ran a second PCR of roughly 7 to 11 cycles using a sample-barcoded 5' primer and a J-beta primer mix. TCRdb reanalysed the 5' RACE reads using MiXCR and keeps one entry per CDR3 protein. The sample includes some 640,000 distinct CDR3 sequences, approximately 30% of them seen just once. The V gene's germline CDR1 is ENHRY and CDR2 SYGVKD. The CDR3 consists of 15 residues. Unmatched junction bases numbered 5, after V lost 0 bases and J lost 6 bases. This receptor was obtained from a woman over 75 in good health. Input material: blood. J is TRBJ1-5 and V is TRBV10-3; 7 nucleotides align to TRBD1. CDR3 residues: CAISESTGTGQPQHF. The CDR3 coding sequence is TGTGCCATCAGTGAGTCGACAGGGACGGGTCAGCCCCAGCATTTT.